Listed below are T cell receptor beta chains from one sample, sequenced in a study of PD-L1 blockade in urothelial cancer. Repertoires were generated with immunoSEQ multiplex PCR, while TCRdb's copy carries only in-frame clones and drops some. The sample has approximately 47,000 clones; about four fifths are singletons. The source was PBMCs, collected around atezolizumab (anti-PD-L1) treatment. The receptors here all came from an older man with urothelial cancer. Each CDR3 is given with its conserved first and last residue. The D gene is left open where the match is weak. Rows may omit the clone size; those that give it use once, few, many or a size class.

v_gene	d_gene	j_gene	abundance	CDR3aa	CDR3nt
TRBV28	-	TRBJ2-2	few	CASGRTGELFF	TGTGCCAGCGGTCGGACCGGGGAGCTGTTTTTT
TRBV2	-	TRBJ1-1	-	CASSPSSGHLMNTEAFF	TGTGCCAGCAGTCCCAGCTCGGGACACCTTATGAACACTGAAGCTTTCTTT
TRBV6-4	TRBD2	TRBJ2-3	-	CASSALAGGTDTQYF	TGTGCCAGCAGCGCACTAGCGGGAGGCACAGATACGCAGTATTTT
TRBV4-1	TRBD2	TRBJ2-5	-	CASSQGLAGGETQYF	TGCGCCAGCAGCCAAGGACTAGCGGGAGGGGAGACCCAGTACTTC
TRBV5-1	-	TRBJ2-7	-	CASSLAGPYEQYF	TGCGCCAGCAGCTTAGCAGGGCCCTACGAGCAGTACTTC
TRBV5-4	-	TRBJ2-1	-	CASSSSGWQPSTNEQFF	TGTGCCAGCAGCTCATCGGGGTGGCAGCCGTCCACCAATGAGCAGTTCTTC
TRBV11-2	TRBD2	TRBJ2-2	-	CASSSGLVGGELFF	TGTGCCAGCAGCTCTGGACTAGTGGGCGGGGAGCTGTTTTTT
TRBV9	TRBD2	TRBJ2-2	-	CASSVESSGSTGELFF	TGTGCCAGCAGCGTAGAATCCAGCGGGAGCACCGGGGAGCTGTTTTTT
TRBV27	-	TRBJ2-7	-	CASESISPYEQYF	TGTGCCAGCGAGTCCATTTCGCCCTACGAGCAGTACTTC
TRBV5-1	-	TRBJ1-1	-	CASSLAGTGTEAFF	TGCGCCAGCAGCTTGGCCGGGACTGGCACTGAAGCTTTCTTT
TRBV15	-	TRBJ1-1	-	CATSRDLPVGTEAFF	TGTGCCACCAGCAGAGATCTCCCCGTCGGCACTGAAGCTTTCTTT
TRBV18	-	TRBJ1-4	few	CASSQGAVHEKLFF	TGTGCCAGCTCACAAGGGGCGGTTCATGAAAAACTGTTTTTT
TRBV5-1	TRBD1	TRBJ2-6	-	CASSYPPDRTTRGANVLTF	TGCGCCAGCAGCTATCCTCCGGACAGGACCACGAGAGGGGCCAACGTCCTGACTTTC
TRBV5-3	TRBD2	TRBJ2-7	-	CARSPVIERELNNEQYF	TGTGCCAGAAGCCCGGTTATCGAGCGGGAGTTGAACAACGAGCAGTACTTC
TRBV12-5	-	TRBJ2-3	-	CASGFLDSADTQYF	TGTGCTAGTGGTTTTCTAGACTCAGCAGATACGCAGTATTTT
TRBV28	TRBD2	TRBJ2-3	-	CASSLLLPLSSGFTDTQYF	TGTGCCAGCAGTTTATTATTACCCCTGAGTAGCGGGTTCACAGATACGCAGTATTTT
TRBV19	TRBD1	TRBJ1-2	-	CASSLGQAHGYTF	TGTGCCAGTAGCTTGGGACAGGCGCACGGCTACACCTTC
TRBV11-2	TRBD2	TRBJ2-7	once	CASSLVGTSGSYEQYF	TGTGCCAGCAGCTTAGTAGGGACTAGCGGGAGCTACGAGCAGTACTTC
TRBV2	-	TRBJ2-1	few	CASRGSGSSYNEQFF	TGTGCCAGCAGGGGGAGCGGGTCCTCCTACAATGAGCAGTTCTTC
TRBV4-2	TRBD2	TRBJ2-5	-	CASSPDGGAGGEETQYF	TGTGCCAGCAGCCCCGACGGCGGGGCGGGAGGAGAAGAGACCCAGTACTTC
TRBV5-1	TRBD2	TRBJ2-5	-	CASSLAGVNQETQYF	TGCGCCAGCAGCCTTGCGGGAGTGAATCAAGAGACCCAGTACTTC
TRBV19	-	TRBJ1-5	-	CASSMAHWGGQPQHF	TGTGCCAGTAGTATGGCCCATTGGGGGGGTCAGCCCCAGCATTTT
TRBV27	TRBD2	TRBJ2-3	-	CATRAGVNTDTQYF	TGTGCCACCAGAGCGGGAGTGAACACAGATACGCAGTATTTT
TRBV11-2	TRBD1	TRBJ2-7	-	CASSSGTGQREQYF	TGTGCCAGCAGCTCCGGGACAGGGCAGCGCGAGCAGTACTTC
TRBV10-1	TRBD1	TRBJ2-7	once	CASSESLPGTGAFADEQYF	TGCGCCAGCAGTGAGTCCCTCCCCGGGACAGGGGCCTTTGCGGACGAGCAGTACTTC
TRBV12-5	-	TRBJ2-3	-	CASGREFSTDTQYF	TGTGCTAGTGGTCGGGAGTTCAGCACAGATACGCAGTATTTT
TRBV5-5	-	TRBJ2-5	few	CASSLGLVQTQYF	TGTGCCAGCAGCTTGGGACTAGTGCAGACCCAGTACTTC
TRBV18	TRBD1	TRBJ1-1	once	CASSPGQGAMNTEAFF	TGTGCCAGCTCACCGGGACAGGGGGCTATGAACACTGAAGCTTTCTTT
TRBV19	-	TRBJ1-5	-	CASNRQVNQPQHF	TGTGCCAGTAATAGACAGGTCAATCAGCCCCAGCATTTT
TRBV19	-	TRBJ1-5	few	CASSIDGGEANQPQHF	TGTGCCAGTAGTATAGATGGGGGGGAAGCGAATCAGCCCCAGCATTTT
TRBV19	TRBD1	TRBJ2-7	-	CASSITGASEQYF	TGTGCCAGTAGTATCACAGGGGCCTCCGAGCAGTACTTC
TRBV7-8	TRBD2	TRBJ2-7	once	CASSLAIEERLAGLYEQYF	TGTGCCAGCAGCTTAGCTATCGAGGAGAGACTAGCGGGGTTATACGAGCAGTACTTC
TRBV6-1	TRBD1	TRBJ2-3	-	CASSEGQGADTQYF	TGTGCCAGCAGTGAAGGACAGGGGGCAGATACGCAGTATTTT
TRBV7-2	TRBD1	TRBJ1-3	-	CASSLVGTVSGNTIYF	TGTGCCAGCAGCTTAGTTGGGACAGTCTCTGGAAACACCATATATTTT
TRBV6-4	-	TRBJ2-7	-	CASSDSGALEYF	TGTGCCAGCAGTGACTCAGGGGCGTTGGAGTACTTC
TRBV18	TRBD2	TRBJ2-1	-	CASSSGLASYNEQFF	TGTGCCAGCTCATCGGGACTAGCTTCCTACAATGAGCAGTTCTTC
TRBV2	-	TRBJ2-1	-	CASKDSLSYNEQFF	TGTGCCAGCAAGGACAGCCTCTCCTACAATGAGCAGTTCTTC
TRBV14	TRBD1	TRBJ1-2	-	CASSQGPLGRQGTKGYTF	TGTGCCAGCAGCCAAGGCCCCCTTGGGAGACAGGGCACCAAAGGCTACACCTTC
TRBV7-2	TRBD1	TRBJ1-5	once	CASSTGVEQPQHF	TGTGCCAGCAGCACAGGGGTTGAGCAGCCCCAGCATTTT
TRBV11-1	-	TRBJ2-3	-	CASSLVGGAFTDTQYF	TGTGCCAGCAGCTTAGTAGGAGGAGCCTTCACAGATACGCAGTATTTT
TRBV6-5	-	TRBJ2-3	-	CASSYRGPPDTQYF	TGTGCCAGCAGTTATAGAGGCCCCCCAGATACGCAGTATTTT
TRBV2	TRBD1	TRBJ2-5	-	CASNLGTGGETQYF	TGTGCCAGCAACCTCGGGACAGGTGGGGAGACCCAGTACTTC
TRBV5-4	-	TRBJ2-1	-	CASSPAGPVHEQFF	TGTGCCAGCAGTCCGGCAGGCCCAGTACATGAGCAGTTCTTC
TRBV30	TRBD1	TRBJ2-7	-	CAWRGTVAYEQYF	TGTGCCTGGAGGGGGACAGTGGCCTACGAGCAGTACTTC
TRBV27	-	TRBJ2-3	many	CASSNSGSPSTDTQYF	TGTGCCAGCTCGAACAGTGGTTCTCCTAGCACAGATACGCAGTATTTT
TRBV6-5	TRBD1	TRBJ1-4	-	CASRGTATNEKLFF	TGTGCCAGCAGGGGGACAGCCACTAATGAAAAACTGTTTTTT
TRBV7-3	TRBD2	TRBJ2-1	-	CASSLTAGVGYNEQFF	TGTGCCAGCAGCTTAACCGCGGGAGTTGGCTACAATGAGCAGTTCTTC
TRBV5-1	-	TRBJ2-7	-	CASSLVEVPPYEQYF	TGCGCCAGCAGCTTGGTTGAGGTCCCCCCCTACGAGCAGTACTTC